The 28 T cell receptor beta chains presented below share a single source sample, sequenced in a study of T cell responses to AZD1222 COVID-19 vaccine. Generated by immunoSEQ multiplex PCR, the TCRdb table keeps only in-frame clones and is missing some. The data show 160,000 or so clones, about 88% seen once. Source: peripheral blood, taken after recovery from COVID-19. These receptors originate from an adult who had recovered from COVID-19.

The J gene is TRBJ2-1, the V gene TRBV15; unclear D gene. V lost 1 base to trimming and J lost 3 bases, with 10 bases between them. CDR1 and CDR2 from the germline V gene are LNHNV and YYDKDF (reference sequence). CDR3 size: 15 residues. CDR3 coding DNA: TGTGCCACCAGCAGAGTTTGGCAGAGCTACAATGAGCAGTTCTTC. Residues: CATSRVWQSYNEQFF.

The rearrangement uses TRBV28 and TRBJ1-6; D is unresolved. V gave up 7 bases and J gave up 7 bases, with 11 bases separating them. This CDR3 has 13 amino acids. Germline CDR1 reads MDHEN; CDR2 reads SYDVKM. The CDR3 sequence: CASTRRVNSPLHF. The CDR3 DNA reads as TGTGCCAGCACTCGGAGGGTGAATTCACCCCTCCACTTT.

The chain joins TRBV19 to TRBJ1-4; D uncertain. CDR3 length equals 14 residues. Germline CDR1 is LNHDA and CDR2 is SQIVND (reference sequence). The V and J ends lost 5 bases and 3 bases respectively, with 10 bases between them. In DNA, the CDR3 is TGTGCCAGTAGTCCCAGCCAGGCTAATGAAAAACTGTTTTTT. This codes for CASSPSQANEKLFF.

The J gene is TRBJ2-7, the V gene TRBV11-1; 8 bases agree with TRBD1. Trimming removed 5 bases from V and 1 base from J; junction bases left unmatched: 7. This CDR3 has 15 residues. From germline, CDR1 is SGHAT and CDR2 FQDESV (reference sequence). This chain's CDR3 is CASSQDRVYSYEQYF. The CDR3 nucleotides read TGTGCCAGCAGCCAGGACAGGGTTTATTCCTACGAGCAGTACTTC. Full variable domain (rest looked up from reference TRBV11-1 and TRBJ2-7): EAEVAQSPRYKITEKSQAVAFWCDPISGHATLYWYRQILGQGPELLVQFQDESVVDDSQLPKDRFSAERLKGVDSTLKIQPAELGDSAMYLCASSQDRVYSYEQYFGPGTRLTVT.

V gene TRBV19 combines with J gene TRBJ1-2, with a possible D match to TRBD1 (5 bases). Germline loops: CDR1 LNHDA, CDR2 SQIVND (reference sequence). The CDR3 has 10 residues. V lost 9 bases and J 8 bases, leaving 10 bases between the germline ends. The CDR3 sequence is CASRDRGYTF. The CDR3 DNA follows: TGTGCCAGCAGGGATCGCGGCTACACCTTC.

This chain connects TRBV7-6 to TRBJ1-2; 7 bases align to TRBD1. V lost 0 bases and J lost 2; bases outside the gene matches: 9. The CDR3 extends over 17 amino acids. Looked up from germline, CDR1 is SGHVS and CDR2 is FNYEAQ. Here the CDR3 DNA reads TGTGCCAGCAGCTTAGCGAACAGGGGTGATGCGAACTATGGCTACACCTTC. Encoded protein: CASSLANRGDANYGYTF.

This clone has just a few counts. The chain joins TRBV6-2 or TRBV6-3 to TRBJ1-1, with 8 bases that match TRBD1. Germline V CDR1 and CDR2: MNHEY, SVGEGT. V gave up 6 bases and J gave up 7 bases; unmatched junction bases: 19. This CDR3 contains 17 residues. CDR3 protein: CASSRQSGGVKRGEAFF. In DNA, the CDR3 is TGTGCCAGCAGCCGACAGTCAGGGGGCGTAAAGCGAGGTGAAGCTTTCTTT.

About this clone: Other nucleotide sequences from this sample produce the same CDR3. The chain joins TRBV5-1 to TRBJ1-1, with unresolved D. V was trimmed by 0 bases and J by 0 bases, leaving 3 bases between them. Germline V lookup: CDR1 SGHRS, CDR2 YFSETQ. This CDR3 region has 13 residues. Here the CDR3 reads CASSLGLNTEAFF. Written as DNA, the CDR3 is TGCGCCAGCAGCTTGGGATTGAACACTGAAGCTTTCTTT.

The chain employs TRBV7-2 and TRBJ2-2; D may be TRBD1 (6 bases). This CDR3 contains 12 residues. Germline V CDR1 and CDR2: SGHTA, FQGNSA. V shed 5 bases and J shed 8 bases, with 9 bases lying between them. The CDR3 DNA reads as TGTGCCAGCAGCCCAGGGGTAGGGGAGCTGTTTTTT. It is translated as CASSPGVGELFF. The whole variable domain, filled in from reference TRBV7-2 and TRBJ2-2, reads GAGVSQSPSNKVTEKGKDVELRCDPISGHTALYWYRQSLGQGLEFLIYFQGNSAPDKSGLPSDRFSAERTGGSVSTLTIQRTQQEDSAVYLCASSPGVGELFFGEGSRLTVL.

This chain joins TRBV5-1 and TRBJ1-1, with D possibly being TRBD1 (6 bases). Germline CDR1 is SGHRS and CDR2 is YFSETQ. V lost 4 bases, J lost 4 bases, and 23 bases lay in between. The CDR3 consists of 17 residues. The CDR3 sequence: CASSLVGGGPSGTEAFF. The CDR3 DNA reads as TGCGCCAGCAGCCTAGTAGGAGGGGGGCCATCTGGCACTGAAGCTTTCTTT.

The DNA for the CDR3 is TGTGCCAGCACCAATTTGTGGACGCATGACTCTCAAGAGACCCAGTACTTC. It yields the protein CASTNLWTHDSQETQYF. The chain recombines TRBV5-8 with TRBJ2-5, with D hard to call. The CDR3 runs 17 residues. V was trimmed by 6 bases and J by 2 bases, leaving 23 bases between them. Per germline, CDR1 SGHTS and CDR2 YDEGEE. The complete variable domain, with remaining parts taken from reference TRBV5-8 and TRBJ2-5, reads EAGVTQSPTHLIKTRGQQATLRCSPISGHTSVYWYQQALGLGLQFLLWYDEGEERNRGNFPPRFSGRQFPNYSSELNVNALELEDSALYLCASTNLWTHDSQETQYFGPGTRLLVL.

Written as DNA, the CDR3 is TGTGCCAGCAGCTTAGGAAACACCATATATTTT. Amino acids: CASSLGNTIYF. This chain connects TRBV7-9 to TRBJ1-3; the D is unclear. The CDR3 spans 11 residues. The V and J ends lost 1 base and 5 bases respectively, with 0 bases between them. Germline CDR1 SEHNR, CDR2 FQNEAQ (reference sequence). Combining the CDR3 with reference TRBV7-9 and TRBJ1-3 gives the whole variable domain DTGVSQNPRHKITKRGQNVTFRCDPISEHNRLYWYRQTLGQGPEFLTYFQNEAQLEKSRLLSDRFSAERPKGSFSTLEIQRTEQGDSAMYLCASSLGNTIYFGEGSWLTVV.

This chain links TRBV7-6 with TRBJ2-7, with TRBD2 matching over 12 bases. The CDR3 is 17 residues long. Trimming cost V 4 bases and J 2 bases; bases outside gene matches: 9. Per germline, CDR1 SGHVS and CDR2 FNYEAQ. The DNA of the CDR3 is TGTGCCAGCAGCTCTCTACGTGGACTAGCGGGACCCTACGAGCAGTACTTC. It translates to CASSSLRGLAGPYEQYF.

The rearrangement joins TRBV5-1 to TRBJ1-5; 8 nucleotides line up with TRBD1. V was clipped by 0 bases and J by 3 bases; unmatched bases: 11. The CDR3 sequence is 18 residues long. The germline V gene has CDR1 SGHRS and CDR2 YFSETQ. In DNA form, the CDR3 reads TGCGCCAGCAGCTTGGATCCCGAGGACAGGGAACCCAATCAGCCCCAGCATTTT. Protein sequence: CASSLDPEDREPNQPQHF.

The V call is TRBV27, the J call TRBJ2-7; 7 positions agree with TRBD1. In germline, CDR1 is MNHEY, CDR2 SMNVEV (reference sequence). CDR3 length: 15 amino acids. Trimming took 6 bases from V and 5 from J; bases not matched to a gene: 13. The DNA of the CDR3 is TGTGCCAGCAGAGGACGACCCCAGGGGGAGAACGAGCAGTACTTC. It codes for CASRGRPQGENEQYF.

J is TRBJ1-1 and V is TRBV29-1; TRBD1 might be the D (5 bases). CDR3 size: 9 residues. Trimming shortened V by 4 bases and J by 10 bases, and 7 bases separated the two germline ends. Germline V lookup: CDR1 SQVTM, CDR2 ANQGSEA. CDR3 sequence reads: CSVGGRAFF. The CDR3 DNA sequence: TGCAGCGTTGGGGGGAGAGCTTTCTTT.

The chain links TRBV25-1 to TRBJ1-1; no firm D call. V was shortened by 3 bases and J by 10 bases, with 15 bases between the two germline ends. Germline CDR1 reads MGHDK; CDR2 reads SYGVNS. This CDR3 is built from 13 residues. Here the CDR3 reads CASSDLSPRGAFF. CDR3 coding DNA: TGTGCCAGCAGTGATCTCAGTCCCCGGGGAGCTTTCTTT. Based on the CDR3 plus reference TRBV25-1 and TRBJ1-1, the full variable domain is EADIYQTPRYLVIGTGKKITLECSQTMGHDKMYWYQQDPGMELHLIHYSYGVNSTEKGDLSSESTVSRIRTEHFPLTLESARPSHTSQYLCASSDLSPRGAFFGQGTRLTVV.

This clone was counted a single time. The chain couples TRBV6-5 to TRBJ1-1; D is perhaps TRBD1 (5 bases). V was clipped by 6 bases and J by 0 bases, with 8 bases between them. CDR3 size: 13 residues. Germline CDR1 MNHEY, CDR2 SVGAGI. CDR3 sequence (DNA): TGTGCCAGCAGGGACACAATGAACACTGAAGCTTTCTTT. It codes for CASRDTMNTEAFF.

This rearrangement joins TRBV18 to TRBJ1-5; no clear D. The CDR3 covers 14 residues. Germline V gives CDR1 KGHSH, CDR2 LQKENI. Trimming stripped 2 bases from V and 2 bases from J, with 7 bases between. CDR3 loop: CASSPGDGNQPQHF. The CDR3 DNA reads as TGTGCCAGCTCACCAGGGGATGGCAATCAGCCCCAGCATTTT. Supplemented by reference TRBV18 and TRBJ1-5, the full variable domain reads NAGVMQNPRHLVRRRGQEARLRCSPMKGHSHVYWYRQLPEEGLKFMVYLQKENIIDESGMPKERFSAEFPKEGPSILRIQQVVRGDSAAYFCASSPGDGNQPQHFGDGTRLSIL.

This clone turned up a few times. The chain joins TRBV4-1 to TRBJ1-4; D is perhaps TRBD1 (6 bases). CDR3 size: 16 residues. V was pared by 0 bases and J by 5 bases, with 13 bases between. Germline V lookup: CDR1 MGHRA, CDR2 YSYEKL. The CDR3 DNA is TGCGCCAGCAGCCAAGATAAGGGGACACGAAATGAAAAACTGTTTTTT. Translated, it gives CASSQDKGTRNEKLFF.

This clone has a single count. The chain combines TRBV6-4 with TRBJ1-1; 7 bases are a match to TRBD1. Germline V CDR1 and CDR2: MRHNA, SNTAGT. This CDR3 spans 14 amino acids. V lost 11 bases, J lost 1 base, and 10 bases stayed unmatched. CDR3 amino acids: CAPELWDRNTEAFF. The DNA of the CDR3 is TGTGCCCCAGAACTTTGGGACAGGAACACTGAAGCTTTCTTT.

This chain joins TRBV2 and TRBJ1-3; possible D gene TRBD1, 5 bases. V dropped 2 bases and J dropped 4 bases, with 6 bases sitting between them. Germline V gene sequence: CDR1 SNHLY, CDR2 FYNNEI. CDR3 length: 13 residues. Written as DNA, the CDR3 is TGTGCCAGCAGTGAAAACAGGGGAAACACCATATATTTT. It codes for CASSENRGNTIYF.

V gene TRBV6-2 or TRBV6-3 combines with J gene TRBJ2-2; 10 nucleotides align to TRBD2. Germline CDR1 reads MNHEY; CDR2 reads SVGEGT. Trimming at V came to 4 bases and at J to 2 bases, leaving 4 bases not matched to a gene. The CDR3 sequence is 16 residues long. The DNA of the CDR3 is TGTGCCAGCAGTTCCCAGCGGGGGGGAAACACCGGGGAGCTGTTTTTT. Encoded protein: CASSSQRGGNTGELFF.

This chain joins TRBV3-1 (or the pseudogene TRBV3-2) and TRBJ1-1; D might be TRBD1 (5 bases). Trimming removed 4 bases at V and 2 bases at J, with 11 bases between. CDR3 length: 14 residues. The germline V gene has CDR1 LGHDT and CDR2 YNNKEL (reference sequence). CDR3 nucleotide sequence: TGTGCCAGCAGCCTTCGACAGACCAACACTGAAGCTTTCTTT. This gives the protein CASSLRQTNTEAFF.

The chain links TRBV27 to TRBJ1-1; D is perhaps TRBD1 (6 bases). The length of the CDR3 is 17 residues. V shed 5 bases and J shed 0 bases, with 19 bases lying between them. Germline CDR1 and CDR2: MNHEY and SMNVEV (reference sequence). CDR3 DNA: TGTGCCAGCAGTCCCGGGAGGGGGTGGGGGATGAACACTGAAGCTTTCTTT. Amino acids: CASSPGRGWGMNTEAFF.

V and J are TRBV11-2 and TRBJ2-1, with D possibly TRBD2 on 6 matching bases. V dropped 5 bases and J dropped 4 bases, with 15 bases sitting between them. This CDR3 spans 15 amino acids. Germline V gene lookup returns CDR1 SGHAT and CDR2 FQNNGV. The CDR3 DNA reads TGTGCCAGCAGCCCGAGAGGAGGGGCGTACAATGAGCAGTTCTTC. It is translated as CASSPRGGAYNEQFF.

This chain links TRBV7-6 with TRBJ2-1; D might be TRBD2 (6 bases). Germline V gene sequence: CDR1 SGHVS, CDR2 FNYEAQ. The CDR3 extends over 18 amino acids. The V end was cut by 1 base, the J end by 0 bases, with 16 bases between. In nucleotides, the CDR3 is TGTGCCAGCAGCTTAGTTTTAGGCGGCGGGGCCTCCTACAATGAGCAGTTCTTC. Encoded protein: CASSLVLGGGASYNEQFF.

This rearrangement joins TRBV23-1 to TRBJ1-1, with 9 positions matching TRBD1. TRBV23-1 is labeled an ORF, and its function is uncertain. The ends lost 6 bases at V and 4 bases at J; junction bases unmatched: 9. The length of the CDR3 is 15 residues. Here the CDR3 DNA reads TGCGCCAGCAGCCAAACGGGACAGGGTGGCACTGAAGCTTTCTTT. It specifies CASSQTGQGGTEAFF.